The 7 T cell receptor beta chains reported below all come from one sample, sequenced in a study of identical twins. TCRdb re-analysed the 5' RACE reads in MiXCR, keeping a single row per CDR3 protein. The sample records roughly 470,000 distinct CDR3 sequences, roughly an eighth being singletons. The same specimen was also included in a second study, on yellow fever vaccine responses in identical twins.

Material: CD4+ T cells sorted from blood. The receptors shown here come from a woman aged 18-30 years in good health.

The genes are TRBV18 and TRBJ2-5; D not resolved. Germline CDR1 KGHSH, CDR2 LQKENI. V was trimmed by 0 bases and J by 5 bases, leaving 13 bases between them. The CDR3 consists of 15 residues. The CDR3 region has the DNA TGTGCCAGCTCACCACCAAACTCCGCGATGGAGACCCAGTACTTC. Its translation is CASSPPNSAMETQYF. The full variable domain, completed using reference TRBV18 and TRBJ2-5, is NAGVMQNPRHLVRRRGQEARLRCSPMKGHSHVYWYRQLPEEGLKFMVYLQKENIIDESGMPKERFSAEFPKEGPSILRIQQVVRGDSAAYFCASSPPNSAMETQYFGPGTRLLVL.

The chain recombines TRBV18 with TRBJ1-1, with D possibly being TRBD1 (5 bases). The V end was cut by 2 bases, the J end by 5 bases, with 9 bases between. The length of the CDR3 is 13 residues. Germline V lookup: CDR1 KGHSH, CDR2 LQKENI. Here the CDR3 DNA reads TGTGCCAGCTCACCAGCTGGGGGTACTGAAGCTTTCTTT. Protein: CASSPAGGTEAFF.

This clonotype was counted a few times. This chain joins TRBV5-1 and TRBJ2-7; 9 bases line up with TRBD2. This CDR3 spans 15 amino acids. J was trimmed by 4 bases and V by 4 bases; bases with no gene match: 9. The germline CDR1 and CDR2 sequences are SGHRS and YFSETQ. CDR3 DNA sequence: TGCGCCAGCAGCCAACTTAGCGGGAGTGCTTACGAGCAGTACTTC. Protein: CASSQLSGSAYEQYF.

The rearrangement links TRBV12-5 to TRBJ2-3; no clear D gene. The CDR3 has 13 amino acids. CDR1 LGHNT and CDR2 FRNRAP come from the germline V gene. The V end lost 3 bases, the J end lost 4 bases, and 8 bases lay between the germline ends. The CDR3 region has the DNA TGTGCTAGTGGTTTTGGTGGGTCAGATACGCAGTATTTT. Its protein is CASGFGGSDTQYF.

This clonotype appeared a few times. CDR3 bases: TGTGCCAGCAGTTTGGGGAGGGGGCTCGAAGAGACCCAGTACTTC. Translation gives CASSLGRGLEETQYF. The V gene is TRBV27, the J gene TRBJ2-5; the D call may be TRBD1 or TRBD2 (7 bases each). The CDR3 has 15 amino acids. The V gene lost 3 bases and the J gene lost 3 bases, with 14 bases spanning the gap. CDR1 MNHEY and CDR2 SMNVEV come from the germline V gene (reference sequence).

V gene TRBV28 combines with J gene TRBJ2-2; TRBD1 aligns across 8 bases. With V trimmed by 5 bases and J by 1 base, 9 bases remained unmatched. This CDR3 comprises 17 residues. Germline CDR1 is MDHEN and CDR2 is SYDVKM. The CDR3: CASSLTPGQGNTGELFF. CDR3 sequence (DNA): TGTGCCAGCAGTCTCACACCCGGACAGGGGAACACCGGGGAGCTGTTTTTT.

The V call is TRBV27, the J call TRBJ1-2; 7 nucleotides match TRBD1. The CDR3 length is 14 residues. The germline gives CDR1 MNHEY, CDR2 SMNVEV (reference sequence). The ends lost 5 bases at V and 6 bases at J; junction bases unmatched: 9. The CDR3, as DNA: TGTGCCAGCAGTGCGGACGACAGGGTAAATGGCTACACCTTC. Protein sequence: CASSADDRVNGYTF.